Listed here are 22 T cell receptor beta chains from one sample, sequenced in a study of blood T cell repertoires in COVID-19. Data came from immunoSEQ multiplex PCR; TCRdb stores just in-frame clones and leaves some out. The table includes around 300,000 clones, more than 80% detected once. Specimen: PBMCs or T cells enriched from blood (not recorded which). These receptors all come from a woman in her late teens or twenties who had recovered from COVID-19.

The chain couples TRBV4-1 to TRBJ2-1, with D possibly TRBD1 on 6 matching bases. CDR3 length: 14 residues. The germline V and J ends were trimmed by 2 bases and 4 bases, with 9 bases remaining between them. Germline loops: CDR1 MGHRA, CDR2 YSYEKL. The CDR3 here is CASSQLTGYNEQFF. For the CDR3, the DNA is TGCGCCAGCAGCCAATTAACAGGGTACAATGAGCAGTTCTTC.

The J gene is TRBJ1-2, the V gene TRBV10-2; 7 bases align to TRBD1. The V gene's germline CDR1 is WSHSY and CDR2 SAAADI. The CDR3 runs 13 residues. With V trimmed by 8 bases and J by 4 bases, 7 bases remained unmatched. CDR3 in amino acids: CASGGTALYGYTF. The DNA of the CDR3 is TGCGCCAGCGGGGGGACAGCCCTCTATGGCTACACCTTC.

The rearrangement uses TRBV6-6 and TRBJ2-3; the match to TRBD2 covers 8 bases. The CDR3 loop spans 15 amino acids. Per germline, CDR1 MNHNY and CDR2 SVGAGI (reference sequence). Trimming cost V 6 bases and J 2 bases; bases outside gene matches: 7. The CDR3 spells CASRRAGGYTDTQYF. For the CDR3, the DNA is TGTGCCAGCAGGAGGGCGGGGGGATACACAGATACGCAGTATTTT.

This clone was recorded once. The V and J genes are TRBV9 and TRBJ1-2; D not certain. This CDR3 region has 14 residues. Germline V lookup: CDR1 SGDLS, CDR2 YYNGEE. Deletions cut 6 bases from V and 7 bases from J, with 19 bases between. For the CDR3, the DNA is TGTGCCAGCACCCCACGAGGTGGTCTAGGTGGCTACACCTTC. Encoded protein: CASTPRGGLGGYTF.

The V and J genes are TRBV2 and TRBJ2-3, with D tentatively TRBD2 (6 bases). This CDR3 has 13 residues. The germline V and J ends were trimmed by 5 bases and 2 bases, with 8 bases remaining between them. The germline V gene encodes CDR1 SNHLY and CDR2 FYNNEI. The CDR3 nucleotides are TGTGCCAGCAGTTGGGACTTCACAGATACGCAGTATTTT. Protein product: CASSWDFTDTQYF. The entire variable domain, with the rest obtained from reference TRBV2 and TRBJ2-3, is as follows: EPEVTQTPSHQVTQMGQEVILRCVPISNHLYFYWYRQILGQKVEFLVSFYNNEISEKSEIFDDQFSVERPDGSNFTLKIRSTKLEDSAMYFCASSWDFTDTQYFGPGTRLTVL.

This sequence joins TRBV28 and TRBJ2-3; 11 bases are a match to TRBD2. This CDR3 has 16 amino acids. Unmatched junction bases numbered 4, after V lost 3 bases and J lost 2 bases. CDR1 is MDHEN, CDR2 SYDVKM, per germline. The DNA for the CDR3 is TGTGCCAGCAGTTTTAGCGGGGGGGCTAACACAGATACGCAGTATTTT. It yields the protein CASSFSGGANTDTQYF. The full variable domain, rest sourced from reference TRBV28 and TRBJ2-3, is DVKVTQSSRYLVKRTGEKVFLECVQDMDHENMFWYRQDPGLGLRLIYFSYDVKMKEKGDIPEGYSVSREKKERFSLILESASTNQTSMYLCASSFSGGANTDTQYFGPGTRLTVL.

This chain connects TRBV4-1 to TRBJ1-5; tentatively, D is TRBD1 (5 bases). The CDR3 is 16 residues long. The germline gives CDR1 MGHRA, CDR2 YSYEKL. V lost 0 bases and J lost 5, with 14 bases in between. The CDR3 reads CASSQERRGYHQPQHF. The CDR3, as DNA: TGCGCCAGCAGCCAAGAAAGACGGGGGTACCATCAGCCCCAGCATTTT.

This chain uses TRBV18 with TRBJ1-4; D gene uncertain. Germline assignment: CDR1 KGHSH and CDR2 LQKENI. This CDR3 contains 13 residues. Trimming removed 3 bases at V and 8 bases at J, with 10 bases between. The CDR3 coding sequence is TGTGCCAGCTCACCGGCTCGGAGCGAAAAACTGTTTTTT. Amino acid sequence: CASSPARSEKLFF. Complete variable domain (other parts from reference TRBV18 and TRBJ1-4): NAGVMQNPRHLVRRRGQEARLRCSPMKGHSHVYWYRQLPEEGLKFMVYLQKENIIDESGMPKERFSAEFPKEGPSILRIQQVVRGDSAAYFCASSPARSEKLFFGSGTQLSVL.

The chain joins TRBV7-6 to TRBJ1-1; TRBD1 agrees at 10 bases. The J segment lost 4 bases and the V segment lost 5 bases, leaving 16 bases of the junction unmatched. The CDR3 runs to 18 residues. Per the germline V gene, CDR1 is SGHVS and CDR2 is FNYEAQ. CDR3 sequence: CASSQTATGQGRSTEAFF. DNA for the CDR3: TGTGCCAGCAGCCAGACAGCCACGGGACAGGGGAGAAGCACTGAAGCTTTCTTT.

The V gene is TRBV9, the J gene TRBJ1-3; 8 bases match TRBD1. The germline CDR1 and CDR2 sequences are SGDLS and YYNGEE. The CDR3 runs to 18 residues. V lost 3 bases, J lost 0 bases, and 11 bases stayed unmatched. The CDR3 nucleotides read TGTGCCAGCAGCGGTATCAGGGGGCACCGACTCTCTGGAAACACCATATATTTT. This sequence encodes CASSGIRGHRLSGNTIYF.

This clone is a singleton in its sample. The DNA of the CDR3 is TGTGCCAGCAGTCGCGGACAGGGCGGCAAGAGCAATCAGCCCCAGCATTTT. It yields the protein CASSRGQGGKSNQPQHF. The chain links TRBV6-6 to TRBJ1-5; 8 positions match TRBD1. V shed 5 bases, J shed 1 base, and the junction held 10 bases outside the gene matches. The V gene's germline CDR1 is MNHNY and CDR2 SVGAGI (reference sequence). This CDR3 is built from 17 residues.

The V gene is TRBV6-5, the J gene TRBJ2-2; D ambiguous. Germline CDR1 is MNHEY and CDR2 is SVGAGI. This CDR3 has 15 amino acids. Trimming removed 2 bases at V and 0 bases at J, with 7 bases between. This CDR3 reads CASSYRQANTGELFF. The DNA for the CDR3 is TGTGCCAGCAGTTACAGGCAGGCGAACACCGGGGAGCTGTTTTTT.

The chain couples TRBV2 to TRBJ1-1, with 7 bases that match TRBD1. CDR1 is SNHLY, CDR2 FYNNEI, per germline. The CDR3 contains 14 residues. V shed 5 bases, J shed 4 bases, and the junction held 7 bases outside the gene matches. DNA of the CDR3: TGTGCCAGCAGTCCCCGGGACAGTATCACTGAAGCTTTCTTT. Translating gives CASSPRDSITEAFF. Using reference TRBV2 and TRBJ1-1 for the parts outside the CDR3, the full variable domain is EPEVTQTPSHQVTQMGQEVILRCVPISNHLYFYWYRQILGQKVEFLVSFYNNEISEKSEIFDDQFSVERPDGSNFTLKIRSTKLEDSAMYFCASSPRDSITEAFFGQGTRLTVV.

V gene TRBV4-2 combines with J gene TRBJ2-5; 10 positions agree with TRBD2. V lost 0 bases, J lost 1 base, and 8 bases stayed unmatched. Germline V gives CDR1 LGHNA, CDR2 YNFKEQ. The CDR3 loop spans 18 amino acids. The CDR3 DNA follows: TGTGCCAGCAGCCAAGATTTCCTAGCGGGGGCCACCCAAGAGACCCAGTACTTC. The encoded protein is CASSQDFLAGATQETQYF.

V and J are TRBV28 and TRBJ1-2; TRBD1 agrees at 7 bases. The CDR3 spans 14 residues. CDR1 is MDHEN and CDR2 is SYDVKM in the germline V gene. Unmatched junction bases numbered 7, after V lost 6 bases and J lost 3 bases. The CDR3 sequence: CASRPTGFDYGYTF. In DNA form, the CDR3 reads TGTGCCAGCAGACCGACAGGGTTCGACTATGGCTACACCTTC.

This chain links TRBV10-1 with TRBJ2-2, with D tentatively TRBD2 (5 bases). V lost 6 bases and J 4 bases, leaving 12 bases between the germline ends. The CDR3 has 14 residues. Germline values: CDR1 WNHNN, CDR2 SYGVQD (reference sequence). CDR3 nucleotides: TGCGCCAGCAGACGGGATGGGAGCACCGGGGAGCTGTTTTTT. Translation gives CASRRDGSTGELFF.

The rearrangement links TRBV6-1 to TRBJ1-5; perhaps TRBD1 as D (5 bases). This CDR3 is 13 amino acids long. Looked up from germline, CDR1 is MNHNS and CDR2 is SASEGT. The V end lost 3 bases, the J end lost 6 bases, and 9 bases lay between the germline ends. Written as DNA, the CDR3 is TGTGCCAGCAGTGAGGGGGACTCTCAGCCCCAGCATTTT. Translating gives CASSEGDSQPQHF.

Turning to this clone: This CDR3 is also generated by other DNA sequences in the sample. The rearrangement uses TRBV30 and TRBJ2-7; 9 nucleotides agree with TRBD1. V lost 5 bases, J lost 2 bases, and 1 base stayed unmatched. CDR3 length: 12 amino acids. Germline-derived CDR1 and CDR2 are GTSNPN and SVGIG (reference sequence). The chain's CDR3 is CAWGTGPYEQYF. The CDR3, as DNA: TGTGCCTGGGGGACAGGGCCCTACGAGCAGTACTTC.

The rearrangement uses TRBV10-1 and TRBJ2-5, with 9 bases lining up with TRBD2. Per germline, CDR1 WNHNN and CDR2 SYGVQD (reference sequence). V lost 5 bases to trimming and J lost 4 bases; unmatched junction nucleotides: 5. The CDR3 is 14 residues long. CDR3 in DNA: TGCGCCAGCAGTCCTAGCGGGGTTGGAGAGACCCAGTACTTC. Amino acids: CASSPSGVGETQYF.

The chain is built from TRBV18 and TRBJ1-1; D possibly corresponds to TRBD1 (6 bases). V lost 5 bases to trimming and J lost 2 bases, with 9 bases between them. Germline V gives CDR1 KGHSH, CDR2 LQKENI. The CDR3 spans 13 residues. Here the CDR3 DNA reads TGTGCCAGCTCAGAGGGGACAAACACTGAAGCTTTCTTT. This codes for CASSEGTNTEAFF.

V and J are TRBV4-1 and TRBJ1-1; D unresolved. This CDR3 has 12 residues. With 2 bases removed from V and 8 bases from J, the gap between germline ends came to 9 bases. The germline gives CDR1 MGHRA, CDR2 YSYEKL. The CDR3: CASSQLYSEAFF. CDR3 nucleotides: TGCGCCAGCAGCCAACTATACAGCGAAGCTTTCTTT.

V and J are TRBV28 and TRBJ1-4, with TRBD1 as a possible D gene (5 bases). V was shortened by 7 bases and J by 1 base, with 10 bases between the two germline ends. The CDR3 is 14 residues long. Germline-derived CDR1 and CDR2 are MDHEN and SYDVKM. This chain's CDR3 is CASTETVTNEKLFF. CDR3 bases: TGTGCCAGCACTGAGACAGTAACTAATGAAAAACTGTTTTTT.